The 22 T cell receptor beta chains below all came from one sample that was sequenced in a study of blood T cell repertoires in COVID-19. Profiling relied on immunoSEQ multiplex PCR, and the TCRdb table lists in-frame clones only, not all of them. The repertoire has around 100,000 clones, about nine tenths of them found once; the top ten carry around 5%. The sample consisted of peripheral blood. These receptors were obtained from a man aged 45-65 years with acute or convalescent COVID-19.

J is TRBJ1-4 and V is TRBV7-9, with D perhaps TRBD1 (6 bases). This CDR3 is built from 15 residues. Trimming stripped 5 bases from V and 2 bases from J, with 12 bases between. Per the germline V gene, CDR1 is SEHNR and CDR2 is FQNEAQ (reference sequence). The CDR3 bases are TGTGCCAGCAGCGCCGGGGACACCACTAATGAAAAACTGTTTTTT. Translated, it gives CASSAGDTTNEKLFF. The full variable domain, its missing parts supplied by reference TRBV7-9 and TRBJ1-4, is DTGVSQNPRHKITKRGQNVTFRCDPISEHNRLYWYRQTLGQGPEFLTYFQNEAQLEKSRLLSDRFSAERPKGSFSTLEIQRTEQGDSAMYLCASSAGDTTNEKLFFGSGTQLSVL.

J is TRBJ2-3 and V is TRBV13; TRBD1 agrees at 8 bases. The junction had 5 bases not matched to a gene; V was cut back by 3 bases and J by 6 bases. CDR1 and CDR2 from the germline V gene are PRHDT and FYEKMQ (reference sequence). The CDR3 is 14 amino acids. The CDR3 here is CASSFRTGRDTQYF. CDR3 nucleotides: TGTGCCAGCAGCTTCCGGACAGGGCGGGATACGCAGTATTTT.

CDR3 bases: TGTGCCAGCAGCGTACGGGGGAACCCCGATGGCTACACCTTC. It translates to CASSVRGNPDGYTF. This chain joins TRBV9 and TRBJ1-2; a possible D gene is TRBD1 (5 bases). The CDR3 consists of 14 residues. Germline CDR1 reads SGDLS; CDR2 reads YYNGEE. With 1 base removed from V and 6 bases from J, the gap between germline ends came to 13 bases.

This clone is a singleton in its sample. The V gene is TRBV6-5, the J gene TRBJ2-7; 7 nucleotides line up with TRBD2. The V segment lost 7 bases and the J segment 7 bases; nucleotides outside the gene matches: 13. CDR3 size: 14 residues. Looked up from germline, CDR1 is MNHEY and CDR2 is SVGAGI. The CDR3 region has the DNA TGTGCCAGCAAATCGGGCGGGAGAGTAAGGGAGCAGTACTTC. Translation gives CASKSGGRVREQYF.

The chain recombines TRBV29-1 with TRBJ2-2, with 10 positions matching TRBD1. This CDR3 is 14 amino acids long. V was pared by 7 bases and J by 1 base, with 3 bases of the junction left unmatched. CDR1 is SQVTM and CDR2 is ANQGSEA in the germline V gene. CDR3: CSARTGGNTGELFF. CDR3 nucleotides: TGCAGCGCTCGGACAGGGGGGAACACCGGGGAGCTGTTTTTT.

The chain joins TRBV18 to TRBJ1-6; D not resolved. This CDR3 is 13 amino acids long. V dropped 6 bases and J dropped 5 bases, with 8 bases sitting between them. Germline values: CDR1 KGHSH, CDR2 LQKENI. CDR3 residues: CASSDGNNSPLHF. CDR3 nucleotides: TGTGCCAGCTCGGACGGGAATAATTCACCCCTCCACTTT.

The V call is TRBV5-1, the J call TRBJ2-2, with a tentative D call TRBD1 (5 bases). Germline V lookup: CDR1 SGHRS, CDR2 YFSETQ. Trimming stripped 4 bases from V and 7 bases from J, with 14 bases between. This CDR3 contains 14 residues. The CDR3 DNA follows: TGCGCCAGCAGCAATACAGGAAGGAGCGGGGAGCTGTTTTTT. Amino acids: CASSNTGRSGELFF.

The genes are TRBV24-1 and TRBJ2-2; 11 bases are shared with TRBD2. This CDR3 region has 17 residues. J was trimmed by 2 bases and V by 3 bases; bases with no gene match: 4. CDR1 and CDR2 (germline): KGHDR, SFDVKD. Written as DNA, the CDR3 is TGTGCCACCAGTGATCTTAGCGGGAGGGATAACACCGGGGAGCTGTTTTTT. Its protein product is CATSDLSGRDNTGELFF.

V gene TRBV18 combines with J gene TRBJ1-6; D is uncertain. Germline V gene lookup returns CDR1 KGHSH and CDR2 LQKENI. The ends were cut back, 3 bases at V and 8 bases at J, with 23 bases in the middle. The CDR3 is 18 amino acids. The CDR3 reads CASSPQPLGRAGDSPLHF. DNA for the CDR3: TGTGCCAGCTCACCTCAACCTTTGGGGAGGGCCGGTGATTCACCCCTCCACTTT.

The chain links TRBV6-5 to TRBJ1-2; 7 bases align to TRBD1. Trimming cost V 7 bases and J 6 bases; bases outside gene matches: 14. The germline V gene has CDR1 MNHEY and CDR2 SVGAGI. CDR3 size: 15 residues. In DNA form, the CDR3 reads TGTGCCAGCATCCTAGCTGACAGGGAGGTTCATGGCTACACCTTC. It codes for CASILADREVHGYTF.

This chain joins TRBV5-1 and TRBJ2-5, with D unresolved. The CDR3 sequence is 14 residues long. Trimming removed 4 bases from V and 4 bases from J, with 14 bases in between. The germline V gene has CDR1 SGHRS and CDR2 YFSETQ. Here the CDR3 DNA reads TGCGCCAGCAGCCCCACTCTAGGCCCAGAGACCCAGTACTTC. Translated, it gives CASSPTLGPETQYF.

This chain joins TRBV9 and TRBJ2-7; TRBD1 might be the D (6 bases). This CDR3 has 15 residues. The V and J ends lost 0 bases and 0 bases respectively, with 10 bases between them. The germline gives CDR1 SGDLS, CDR2 YYNGEE. DNA for the CDR3: TGTGCCAGCAGCGTAGCTGCGGACAGCTCCTACGAGCAGTACTTC. Translated, it gives CASSVAADSSYEQYF.

This clone has a handful of counts. The chain is built from TRBV6-4 and TRBJ1-2; D uncertain. The CDR3 loop spans 16 amino acids. Germline CDR1 reads MRHNA; CDR2 reads SNTAGT. V gave up 0 bases and J gave up 8 bases, with 19 bases separating them. Here the CDR3 DNA reads TGTGCCAGCAGTGACTCGAGCGCCAGCCTAGTAAGCGGCTACACCTTC. This codes for CASSDSSASLVSGYTF.

The chain has TRBV7-9 and TRBJ1-2, with D maybe TRBD1 (6 bases). CDR3 length: 15 amino acids. Germline V gene sequence: CDR1 SEHNR, CDR2 FQNEAQ (reference sequence). The V and J ends lost 5 bases and 4 bases respectively, with 17 bases between them. The CDR3 spells CASSPMGTISYGYTF. Here the CDR3 DNA reads TGTGCCAGCAGCCCAATGGGGACAATAAGCTATGGCTACACCTTC.

The gene calls are TRBV19 and TRBJ2-3, with 11 positions matching TRBD2. CDR3 length equals 16 residues. V shed 3 bases and J 4 bases; nucleotides not matched to a gene: 6. Per germline, CDR1 LNHDA and CDR2 SQIVND (reference sequence). CDR3 residues: CASSIPALAGADTQYF. The CDR3 DNA reads as TGTGCCAGTAGTATCCCAGCACTAGCGGGAGCAGATACGCAGTATTTT.

This sequence joins TRBV6-2 or TRBV6-3 and TRBJ1-5; D unresolved. Germline loops: CDR1 MNHEY, CDR2 SVGEGT. CDR3 length: 12 amino acids. Between the trimmed V and J ends, which lost 6 bases and 3 bases, there was a span of 6 bases. CDR3 amino acids: CASSLLNQPQHF. In nucleotides, the CDR3 is TGTGCCAGCAGCCTCCTCAATCAGCCCCAGCATTTT.

CDR3 nucleotide sequence: TGTGCTAGTGGTTTGTGGCTAGCGGGAATCGGCACAGATACGCAGTATTTT. This encodes CASGLWLAGIGTDTQYF. The V gene is TRBV12-5, the J gene TRBJ2-3, with 9 bases lining up with TRBD2. V was clipped by 2 bases and J by 1 base; unmatched bases: 7. Germline CDR1 and CDR2: LGHNT and FRNRAP. This CDR3 has 17 residues.

This rearrangement joins TRBV2 to TRBJ1-5; unclear D gene. The CDR3 is 17 residues long. Germline loops: CDR1 SNHLY, CDR2 FYNNEI. The V end was cut by 0 bases, the J end by 6 bases, with 18 bases between. CDR3 DNA: TGTGCCAGCAGTGAAGCGCCGCGGCCCCTGGGAGTTCAGCCCCAGCATTTT. It translates to CASSEAPRPLGVQPQHF. The whole variable domain, remainder taken from reference TRBV2 and TRBJ1-5, is EPEVTQTPSHQVTQMGQEVILRCVPISNHLYFYWYRQILGQKVEFLVSFYNNEISEKSEIFDDQFSVERPDGSNFTLKIRSTKLEDSAMYFCASSEAPRPLGVQPQHFGDGTRLSIL.

The chain has TRBV27 and TRBJ2-5; 8 bases are shared with TRBD1. The CDR3 loop spans 15 amino acids. After removal of 2 bases from V and 4 bases from J, the junction contained 6 bases not matched to a gene. Germline V gene sequence: CDR1 MNHEY, CDR2 SMNVEV (reference sequence). CDR3 bases: TGTGCCAGCAGTTTAATTGGGACAGGCGCAGAGACCCAGTACTTC. It specifies CASSLIGTGAETQYF.

V usage is TRBV29-1 and J usage is TRBJ2-7, with a weak D call TRBD1 (6 bases). The CDR3 loop spans 16 amino acids. Between the trimmed V and J ends, which lost 2 bases and 2 bases, there was a span of 19 bases. Germline V lookup: CDR1 SQVTM, CDR2 ANQGSEA. CDR3 in DNA: TGCAGCGTTGAATCAATAGGGCAGGGGCAAACCTACGAGCAGTACTTC. Its protein product is CSVESIGQGQTYEQYF.

V usage is TRBV2 and J usage is TRBJ2-7, with TRBD1 as a possible D gene (5 bases). V was shortened by 7 bases and J by 1 base, with 8 bases between the two germline ends. This CDR3 spans 12 amino acids. Germline V CDR1 and CDR2: SNHLY, FYNNEI. Here the CDR3 DNA reads TGTGCCAGCACGGCAGGGTCCTACGAGCAGTACTTC. It specifies CASTAGSYEQYF.

The V call is TRBV5-8, the J call TRBJ2-7; maybe TRBD1 (5 bases). CDR3 length: 14 amino acids. The germline gives CDR1 SGHTS, CDR2 YDEGEE. Trimming shortened V by 0 bases and J by 0 bases, and 7 bases separated the two germline ends. The CDR3 bases are TGTGCCAGCAGCTTGGGTGGGGCCTCCTACGAGCAGTACTTC. This gives the protein CASSLGGASYEQYF.